A single count supports the clone carrying this TCR beta chain. Its cognate antigen is unknown. The same CDR3 can be traced to other DNA sequences in this sample. These data come from a study of OX40 agonist ivuxolimab in advanced cancers. General study results and limits: On average, CD8+ T cells showed a greater number of expanded clones than CD4+. Nonresponders included some who also had low normalized T-cell clonal expansion.

TCRdb's table, derived via immunoSEQ multiplex PCR, lists solely in-frame clones and lacks some. The sample includes tens of thousands of clones, roughly 84% of them seen just once. Trimming cost V 2 bases and J 8 bases, with 15 bases left between them. This CDR3 contains 14 residues. From germline, CDR1 is MNHNS and CDR2 SASEGT. The genes are TRBV6-1 and TRBJ1-2, with D tentatively TRBD1 (6 bases). The sample consisted of CD4+ or CD8+ T cells sorted from blood, taken in a trial of the OX40 agonist ivuxolimab. The TCR originated in an adult with an advanced solid tumor such as melanoma, head and neck, liver or kidney cancer. Here the CDR3 reads CASSESSGVGGYTF. CDR3 nucleotide sequence: TGTGCCAGCAGTGAATCTTCAGGGGTTGGGGGCTACACCTTC.